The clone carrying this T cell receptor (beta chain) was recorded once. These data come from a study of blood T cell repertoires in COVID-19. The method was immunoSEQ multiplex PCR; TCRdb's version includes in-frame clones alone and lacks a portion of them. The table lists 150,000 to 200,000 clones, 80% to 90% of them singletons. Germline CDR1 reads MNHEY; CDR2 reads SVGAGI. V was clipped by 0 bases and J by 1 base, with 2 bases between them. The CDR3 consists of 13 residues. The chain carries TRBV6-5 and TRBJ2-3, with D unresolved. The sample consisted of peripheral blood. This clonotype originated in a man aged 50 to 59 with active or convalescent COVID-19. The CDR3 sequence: CASSYSGTDTQYF. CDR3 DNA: TGTGCCAGCAGTTACTCCGGCACAGATACGCAGTATTTT.